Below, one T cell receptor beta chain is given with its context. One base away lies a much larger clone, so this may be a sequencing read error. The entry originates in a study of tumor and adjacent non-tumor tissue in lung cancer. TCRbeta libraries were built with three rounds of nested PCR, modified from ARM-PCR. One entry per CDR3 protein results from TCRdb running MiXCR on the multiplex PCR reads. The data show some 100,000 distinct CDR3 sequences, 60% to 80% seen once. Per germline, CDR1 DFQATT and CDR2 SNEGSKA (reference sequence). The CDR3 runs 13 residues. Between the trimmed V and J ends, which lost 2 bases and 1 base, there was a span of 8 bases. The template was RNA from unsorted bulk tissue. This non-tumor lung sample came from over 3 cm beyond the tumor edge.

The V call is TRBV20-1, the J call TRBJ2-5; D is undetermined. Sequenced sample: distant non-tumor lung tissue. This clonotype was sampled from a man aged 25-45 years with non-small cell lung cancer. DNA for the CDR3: TGCAGTGCTAGAAGGCAGTGCCAAGAGACCCAGTACTTC. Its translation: CSARRQCQETQYF.